This note documents a single TCR beta chain sequence. No antigen is known for it. Germline lookup yields CDR1 LNHDA and CDR2 SQIVND (reference sequence). The CDR3 sequence is 18 residues long. Trimming removed 0 bases from V and 0 bases from J, with 15 bases in between. Time point reported: week 3, after first cycle of checkpoint inhibitor. Measured with immunoSEQ multiplex PCR; TCRdb has only the in-frame clones, and not every one. This sample has 10,000 to 12,000 clones, with around 87% found just once. This entry comes from a study of blood T cell dynamics during melanoma immunotherapy. Across the study: Metastatic melanoma patients received first-line pembrolizumab or nivolumab plus ipilimumab. Study-wide points: It remained unknown if the driving T cell clones were melanoma-specific.

This sample comprised blood, obtained from a patient treated with checkpoint blockade. The gene calls are TRBV19 and TRBJ1-5; D may be TRBD1 (6 bases). The origin of this receptor is a human donor with melanoma. CDR3 protein: CASSIDPGALYSNQPQHF. The CDR3 DNA follows: TGTGCCAGTAGTATAGACCCAGGGGCCCTATATAGCAATCAGCCCCAGCATTTT.